This section outlines one TCR beta chain sequence together with its context. The sample is drawn from a study of shared clonotypes between healthy human individuals. Method: immunoSEQ multiplex PCR; TCRdb's copy keeps in-frame clones and lacks some. The sample consists of roughly 2.5 million clones, approximately 90% of them appearing once. Germline values: CDR1 SNHLY, CDR2 FYNNEI. J was trimmed by 3 bases and V by 8 bases; bases with no gene match: 11. CDR3 length: 16 residues. This receptor was taken from a man younger than 35 in good health. Material: naive CD4+ T cells sorted from blood. Stated subset: CD45RA+ positively selected. The V and J genes are TRBV2 and TRBJ2-3, with 10 bases aligning to TRBD1. Written as DNA, the CDR3 is TGTGCCAGCCCTAGCACTTGGACAGGGGGTACAGATACGCAGTATTTT. This translates into CASPSTWTGGTDTQYF.